This T cell receptor (beta chain) was sequenced for a study of blood T cell repertoires in COVID-19. About the research overall: Acute and convalescent COVID-19 specimens originated in the United States, Italy and Spain. T cells, B-cell-depleted T cells, or PBMCs supplied cDNA or gDNA.

The CDR3 runs to 15 residues. Trimming shortened V by 0 bases and J by 2 bases, and 9 bases separated the two germline ends. Germline assignment: CDR1 SGDLS and CDR2 YYNGEE. As processed by the authors: Amplification of reference gene primers provided the estimated nucleated cell counts. Measured with immunoSEQ multiplex PCR; TCRdb has only the in-frame clones, and not every one. From that table come the V and J calls and clone size; the DNA was used to work out D and trimming. This table holds some 200,000 clones, about 87% found once. Sequencing was performed on peripheral blood. This receptor was identified in a man aged 35-49 years with active or convalescent COVID-19. This chain joins TRBV9 and TRBJ1-3, with D perhaps TRBD1 (5 bases). The CDR3 DNA is TGTGCCAGCAGCGTAGTAGGGGAACCTGGAAACACCATATATTTT. As protein: CASSVVGEPGNTIYF.